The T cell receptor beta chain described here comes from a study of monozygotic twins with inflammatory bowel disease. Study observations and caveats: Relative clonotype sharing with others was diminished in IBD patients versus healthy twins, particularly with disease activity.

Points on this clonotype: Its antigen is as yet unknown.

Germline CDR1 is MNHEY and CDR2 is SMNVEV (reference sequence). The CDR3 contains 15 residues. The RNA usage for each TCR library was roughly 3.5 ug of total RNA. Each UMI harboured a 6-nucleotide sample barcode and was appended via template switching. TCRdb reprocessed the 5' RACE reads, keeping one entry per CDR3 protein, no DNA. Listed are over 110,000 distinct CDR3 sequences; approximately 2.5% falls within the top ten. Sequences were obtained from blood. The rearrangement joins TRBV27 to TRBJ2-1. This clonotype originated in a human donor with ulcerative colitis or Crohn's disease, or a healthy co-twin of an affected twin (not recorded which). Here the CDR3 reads CASSLQGSSYNEQFF.